Ten or more counts support the clone carrying this T cell receptor beta chain. Its antigen is currently unknown. As part of library construction, unique molecular identifiers were attached to individual cDNA molecules. MiXCR, applied by TCRdb to the 5' RACE reads, yields one record per CDR3 protein. This sample has roughly 75,000 distinct CDR3 sequences; over 9% occur once, and the top ten carry 4.8%. V lost 0 bases and J lost 7, with 10 bases in between. Germline V gene sequence: CDR1 SGHAT, CDR2 FQNNGV. CDR3 length equals 15 residues. This sample stems from a study of early T cells in non-severe SARS-CoV-2 infection. Across the study: Sequenced bulk RNA came from whole blood that was unsorted, and chains were unpaired.

Findings of the study overall: Matches to VDJdb favored anti-spike CD8 responses and missed private and CD4 specificities.

The chain combines TRBV11-2 with TRBJ1-6, with D unclear. The receptor was derived from an adult who was a healthcare worker with PCR-confirmed SARS-CoV-2 infection or an uninfected control (not recorded which). The sequencing input was whole blood. The CDR3 coding sequence is TGTGCCAGCAGCTTAGAGTCGGGAGGCAATTCACCCCTCCACTTT. Translation: CASSLESGGNSPLHF.